Below are 24 T cell receptor beta chains sequenced from a single sample in a study of spatial heterogeneity in lung cancer. As to time point: blood at routine non-recurrence follow-up after resection. The input material, whole RNA from tumor, nontumor lung or frozen PBMC, was sequenced unsorted. TCRdb redid the calling of the 5' RACE reads with MiXCR, one entry per CDR3 protein. The sample has 51,000 or so distinct CDR3 sequences, 6% to 8.5% seen once. The sample consisted of PBMCs, taken at follow-up. The receptors were sampled from a female donor with early-stage non-small cell lung cancer.

This clonotype has a count of ten or more. This chain links TRBV14 with TRBJ2-5, with no clear D. The CDR3 runs 13 residues. The V gene's germline CDR1 is SGHDN and CDR2 FVKESK. Trimming cost V 0 bases and J 4 bases, with 6 bases left between them. The CDR3 loop is CASSQDLGETQYF. CDR3 nucleotides: TGTGCCAGCAGCCAAGATCTGGGAGAGACCCAGTACTTC.

At least ten counts were recorded for this clonotype. V usage is TRBV7-9 and J usage is TRBJ2-3, with D possibly matching TRBD1 (6 bases). CDR3 size: 16 residues. V lost 5 bases to trimming and J lost 2 bases, with 17 bases between them. CDR1 and CDR2 (germline): SEHNR, FQNEAQ (reference sequence). The CDR3 nucleotides read TGTGCCAGCAGCCCCGGAGACAGGCGTAACACAGATACGCAGTATTTT. Protein: CASSPGDRRNTDTQYF.

The V gene is TRBV9, the J gene TRBJ2-1; 12 bases align to TRBD2. The CDR3 sequence is 18 residues long. The ends lost 0 bases at V and 5 bases at J; junction bases unmatched: 9. In germline, CDR1 is SGDLS, CDR2 YYNGEE. CDR3 in DNA: TGTGCCAGCAGCGTAGGGGCCGGGACTAGCGGGTACAACAATGAGCAGTTCTTC. This encodes CASSVGAGTSGYNNEQFF.

This clonotype has a count of ten or more. The chain joins TRBV12-3 or TRBV12-4 to TRBJ2-1; either TRBD1 or TRBD2 may fit D (5 bases each). The CDR3 extends over 16 amino acids. The germline V and J ends were trimmed by 4 bases and 2 bases, with 15 bases remaining between them. The CDR3 DNA reads as TGTGCCAGCAGTTCCCGGGGCCCCTGGGCCTACAATGAGCAGTTCTTC. It yields the protein CASSSRGPWAYNEQFF.

This clonotype was observed at least ten times. The chain is built from TRBV4-3 and TRBJ2-1; 9 bases align to TRBD2. The CDR3 totals 15 residues. Germline lookup yields CDR1 LGHNA and CDR2 YSLEER. The trim removed 0 bases at V and 6 bases at J, leaving 3 bases unmatched. The CDR3 bases are TGCGCCAGCAGCCAAGAGGGGACTAGCACCAATGAGCAGTTCTTC. Translation: CASSQEGTSTNEQFF.

This clonotype has ten or more counts. This rearrangement joins TRBV27 to TRBJ1-2; possibly TRBD1 for D (6 bases). V lost 5 bases to trimming and J lost 4 bases, with 17 bases between them. The CDR3 has 15 residues. The germline gives CDR1 MNHEY, CDR2 SMNVEV (reference sequence). CDR3 protein: CASSPSTGSTYGYTF. As DNA, the CDR3 is TGTGCCAGCAGTCCGTCGACAGGCTCCACCTATGGCTACACCTTC.

In its sample, this clonotype was seen many times. The gene calls are TRBV7-9 and TRBJ1-2; 10 bases are a match to TRBD1. With V trimmed by 5 bases and J by 7 bases, 7 bases remained unmatched. The CDR3 sequence is 14 residues long. Germline values: CDR1 SEHNR, CDR2 FQNEAQ (reference sequence). CDR3 protein: CASSLRQGAVGYTF. DNA for the CDR3: TGTGCCAGCAGCCTTAGACAGGGGGCTGTTGGCTACACCTTC.

This clonotype was picked up many times. The V call is TRBV20-1, the J call TRBJ1-1; 7 positions agree with TRBD1. CDR3 length equals 15 residues. CDR1 DFQATT and CDR2 SNEGSKA come from the germline V gene (reference sequence). V was pared by 0 bases and J by 0 bases, with 4 bases of the junction left unmatched. CDR3 nucleotide sequence: TGCAGTGCTAGAGACCGACAGGGACTGAACACTGAAGCTTTCTTT. Encoded protein: CSARDRQGLNTEAFF.

J is TRBJ1-2 and V is TRBV5-6; D unresolved. The CDR3 is 15 amino acids. V gave up 1 base and J gave up 5 bases, with 15 bases separating them. Germline CDR1 and CDR2: SGHDT and YYEEEE. The CDR3 loop reads CASSLNGQDYYGYTF. The CDR3 DNA reads TGTGCCAGCAGCTTGAATGGGCAGGACTATTATGGCTACACCTTC. The whole variable domain, remainder taken from reference TRBV5-6 and TRBJ1-2, is DAGVTQSPTHLIKTRGQQVTLRCSPKSGHDTVSWYQQALGQGPQFIFQYYEEEERQRGNFPDRFSGHQFPNYSSELNVNALLLGDSALYLCASSLNGQDYYGYTFGSGTRLTVV.

About this clonotype: This may be a read error: a much more frequent sequence differs by one nucleotide. The V call is TRBV5-4, the J call TRBJ2-2, with unresolved D. The CDR3 covers 16 residues. The germline CDR1 and CDR2 sequences are SGHNT and YYREEE (reference sequence). The CDR3 bases are TGTGCCAGCAGCTTGGGGCCCCTCAGCTACACCTGGGAGCTGTTTTTT. Translation gives CASSLGPLSYTWELFF.

V and J are TRBV30 and TRBJ1-1; 7 positions agree with TRBD1. In germline, CDR1 is GTSNPN, CDR2 SVGIG (reference sequence). Trimming removed 3 bases from V and 0 bases from J; junction bases left unmatched: 10. The CDR3 is made up of 16 amino acids. CDR3 region: CAWSNRGRGMNTEAFF. The DNA of the CDR3 is TGTGCCTGGAGCAACAGGGGAAGGGGGATGAACACTGAAGCTTTCTTT.

The rearrangement links TRBV12-3 or TRBV12-4 to TRBJ1-6; D gene unclear. CDR3 length equals 17 residues. The V gene lost 3 bases and the J gene lost 11 bases, with 23 bases spanning the gap. The CDR3 region has the DNA TGTGCCAGCAGTTTCGGGTCAGGAAGTAGTTTTGCGGCACCCCTCCACTTT. The encoded protein is CASSFGSGSSFAAPLHF.

V gene TRBV25-1 combines with J gene TRBJ2-5, with 7 bases aligning to TRBD2. The germline V gene encodes CDR1 MGHDK and CDR2 SYGVNS. The CDR3 runs 15 residues. V was pared by 1 base and J by 4 bases, with 6 bases of the junction left unmatched. The CDR3 loop is CASSESPGGGETQYF. CDR3 nucleotides: TGTGCCAGCAGTGAATCTCCGGGGGGAGGAGAGACCCAGTACTTC. Using reference TRBV25-1 and TRBJ2-5 for the parts outside the CDR3, the full variable domain is EADIYQTPRYLVIGTGKKITLECSQTMGHDKMYWYQQDPGMELHLIHYSYGVNSTEKGDLSSESTVSRIRTEHFPLTLESARPSHTSQYLCASSESPGGGETQYFGPGTRLLVL.

V usage is TRBV3-1 and J usage is TRBJ2-1; TRBD1 is a possible D gene (5 bases). Trimming pared 0 bases from V and 7 bases from J, leaving 13 bases between. This CDR3 contains 15 residues. CDR1 is LGHDT and CDR2 is YNNKEL in the germline V gene (reference sequence). The chain's CDR3 is CASSQDWVRVNEQFF. The CDR3 DNA is TGTGCCAGCAGCCAAGACTGGGTCAGGGTAAATGAGCAGTTCTTC.

The chain links TRBV30 to TRBJ1-3; D is unresolved. From germline, CDR1 is GTSNPN and CDR2 SVGIG (reference sequence). The CDR3 is 13 amino acids. V gave up 3 bases and J gave up 2 bases, with 8 bases separating them. The CDR3: CAWRHPPGNTIYF. The CDR3 nucleotides are TGTGCCTGGAGACACCCCCCTGGAAACACCATATATTTT.

At least ten counts were recorded for this clonotype. The chain recombines TRBV3-1 with TRBJ2-5; the match to TRBD2 covers 11 bases. The CDR3 is 13 residues long. V dropped 2 bases and J dropped 9; count of bases not matched to a gene: 2. Germline loops: CDR1 LGHDT, CDR2 YNNKEL (reference sequence). The CDR3 sequence: CASSQQLAGAQYF. The CDR3 DNA sequence: TGTGCCAGCAGCCAACAACTAGCGGGGGCCCAGTACTTC.

The table lists this clonotype with a few counts. This rearrangement joins TRBV5-6 to TRBJ2-3, with TRBD2 matching 10 bases. Germline V gene data show CDR1 as SGHDT and CDR2 as YYEEEE. The V segment lost 1 base and the J segment 2 bases; nucleotides outside the gene matches: 7. The CDR3 is 17 amino acids. Written as DNA, the CDR3 is TGTGCCAGCAGCTTGTGGCTAGCGGGGGCGAACACAGATACGCAGTATTTT. Amino acids: CASSLWLAGANTDTQYF.

This clonotype has ten or more counts. The V and J genes are TRBV7-6 and TRBJ2-7, with 7 nucleotides matching TRBD1. Unmatched junction bases numbered 6, after V lost 4 bases and J lost 0 bases. Per the germline V gene, CDR1 is SGHVS and CDR2 is FNYEAQ. CDR3 length equals 15 residues. CDR3 bases: TGTGCCAGCAGCTGGGGACAGTCTGTCTCCTACGAGCAGTACTTC. Protein sequence: CASSWGQSVSYEQYF.

This clonotype appeared many times. The gene calls are TRBV10-1 and TRBJ1-4, with 7 bases lining up with TRBD1. There are 16 residues in the CDR3. The V gene end was trimmed by 2 bases and the J gene end by 8 bases; junction bases not matched to a gene: 11. The V gene's germline CDR1 is WNHNN and CDR2 SYGVQD (reference sequence). CDR3 in amino acids: CASSEKPGGAGEKLFF. CDR3 bases: TGCGCCAGCAGTGAGAAACCAGGGGGGGCTGGGGAAAAACTGTTTTTT.

The chain combines TRBV6-5 with TRBJ1-5, with TRBD1 matching over 8 bases. The CDR3 consists of 14 residues. V lost 3 bases, J lost 6 bases, and 4 bases stayed unmatched. CDR1 is MNHEY, CDR2 SVGAGI, per germline. This CDR3 reads CASSYQQGVQPQHF. Written as DNA, the CDR3 is TGTGCCAGCAGTTATCAACAGGGGGTTCAGCCCCAGCATTTT.

The rearrangement links TRBV24-1 to TRBJ1-1; 10 bases are shared with TRBD1. Trimming cost V 4 bases and J 3 bases; bases outside gene matches: 4. CDR1 KGHDR and CDR2 SFDVKD come from the germline V gene. There are 15 residues in the CDR3. The CDR3 sequence: CATSDPGTGDTEAFF. Here the CDR3 DNA reads TGTGCCACCAGTGACCCTGGGACAGGGGACACTGAAGCTTTCTTT.

This clonotype was seen ten or more times. V gene TRBV5-1 combines with J gene TRBJ2-5; 7 bases are a match to TRBD1. V trimming: 4 bases; J trimming: 3 bases; junction bases outside the gene matches: 6. The CDR3 has 14 amino acids. Germline loops: CDR1 SGHRS, CDR2 YFSETQ. The CDR3 here is CASSVRGTEETQYF. The CDR3 region has the DNA TGCGCCAGCAGCGTCAGGGGGACGGAAGAGACCCAGTACTTC.

This clonotype appeared many times. V and J are TRBV28 and TRBJ2-3; 7 nucleotides match TRBD1. Trimming cost V 9 bases and J 2 bases; bases outside gene matches: 11. The CDR3 has 15 amino acids. Looked up from germline, CDR1 is MDHEN and CDR2 is SYDVKM. The CDR3: CASLAPGQHTDTQYF. The CDR3 nucleotides are TGTGCCAGTTTAGCCCCGGGACAGCACACAGATACGCAGTATTTT.

This clonotype showed up just a few times. The V and J genes are TRBV9 and TRBJ2-1; D gene unclear. Trimming took off 0 bases at V and 4 bases at J, with 11 bases between the two ends. This CDR3 is 15 amino acids long. CDR1 is SGDLS and CDR2 is YYNGEE in the germline V gene. Here the CDR3 DNA reads TGTGCCAGCAGCGTAGCCCCGGACGGTTACAATGAGCAGTTCTTC. Translated: CASSVAPDGYNEQFF.